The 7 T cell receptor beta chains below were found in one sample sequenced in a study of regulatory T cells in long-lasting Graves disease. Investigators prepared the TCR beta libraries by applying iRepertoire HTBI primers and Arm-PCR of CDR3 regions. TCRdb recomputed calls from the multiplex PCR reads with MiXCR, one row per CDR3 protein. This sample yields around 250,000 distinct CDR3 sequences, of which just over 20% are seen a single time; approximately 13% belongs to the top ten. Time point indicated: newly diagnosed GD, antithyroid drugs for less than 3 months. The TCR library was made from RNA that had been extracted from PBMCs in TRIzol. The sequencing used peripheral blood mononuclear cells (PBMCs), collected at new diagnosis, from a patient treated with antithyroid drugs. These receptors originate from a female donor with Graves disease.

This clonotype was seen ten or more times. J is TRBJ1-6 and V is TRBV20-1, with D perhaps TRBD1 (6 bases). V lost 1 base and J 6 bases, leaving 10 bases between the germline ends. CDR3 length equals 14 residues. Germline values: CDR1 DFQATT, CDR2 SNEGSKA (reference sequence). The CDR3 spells CSARAGVGNSPLHF. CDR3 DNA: TGCAGTGCTAGAGCAGGGGTTGGTAATTCACCCCTCCACTTT.

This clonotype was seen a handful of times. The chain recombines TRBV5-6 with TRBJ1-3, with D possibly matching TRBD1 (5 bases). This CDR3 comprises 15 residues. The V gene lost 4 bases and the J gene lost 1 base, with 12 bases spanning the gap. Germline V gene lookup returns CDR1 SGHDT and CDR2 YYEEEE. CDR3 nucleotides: TGTGCCAGCAGCCTTGGCCCAGGGTCTGGAAACACCATATATTTT. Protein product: CASSLGPGSGNTIYF.

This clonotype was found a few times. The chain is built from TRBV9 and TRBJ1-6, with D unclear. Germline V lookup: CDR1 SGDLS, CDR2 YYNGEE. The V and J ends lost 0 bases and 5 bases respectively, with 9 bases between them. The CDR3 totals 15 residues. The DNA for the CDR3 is TGTGCCAGCAGCGTAGATGGGAGTAATAATTCACCCCTCCACTTT. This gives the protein CASSVDGSNNSPLHF.

The CDR3 DNA reads TGCAGTGCCCTACTGACAGGGGATAATTCACCCCTCCACTTT. Translation gives CSALLTGDNSPLHF. The chain combines TRBV20-1 with TRBJ1-6; 8 positions agree with TRBD1. With V trimmed by 6 bases and J by 5 bases, 6 bases remained unmatched. This CDR3 is built from 14 residues. Germline-derived CDR1 and CDR2 are DFQATT and SNEGSKA (reference sequence).

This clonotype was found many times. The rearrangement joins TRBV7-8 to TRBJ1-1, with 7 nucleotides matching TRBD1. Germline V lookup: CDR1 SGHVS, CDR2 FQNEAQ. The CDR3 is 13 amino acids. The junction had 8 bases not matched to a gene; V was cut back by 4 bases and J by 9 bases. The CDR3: CASSSLRQGQAFF. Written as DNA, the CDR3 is TGTGCCAGCAGCTCTCTAAGACAGGGACAAGCTTTCTTT. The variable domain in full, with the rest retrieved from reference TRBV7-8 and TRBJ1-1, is GAGVSQSPRYKVAKRGQDVALRCDPISGHVSLFWYQQALGQGPEFLTYFQNEAQLDKSGLPSDRFFAERPEGSVSTLKIQRTQQEDSAVYLCASSSLRQGQAFFGQGTRLTVV.

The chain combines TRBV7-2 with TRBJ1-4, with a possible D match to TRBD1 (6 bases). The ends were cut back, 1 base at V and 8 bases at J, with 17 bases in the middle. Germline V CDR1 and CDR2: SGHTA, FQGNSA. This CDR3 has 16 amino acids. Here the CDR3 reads CASSLDRPGVEEKLFF. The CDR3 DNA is TGTGCCAGCAGCTTAGATAGGCCAGGGGTTGAGGAAAAACTGTTTTTT.

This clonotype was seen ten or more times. The CDR3 DNA follows: TGTGCCAGCAGGGACTTTAGCACAGATACGCAGTATTTT. It specifies CASRDFSTDTQYF. The chain employs TRBV3-1 and TRBJ2-3; weak D call: TRBD2 (5 bases). CDR3 size: 13 residues. V lost 6 bases and J lost 0, with 7 bases in between. Germline V gene sequence: CDR1 LGHDT, CDR2 YNNKEL (reference sequence).